This TCR beta chain came from a study of shared clonotypes between healthy human individuals. Germline CDR1 is SQVTM and CDR2 is ANQGSEA. The CDR3 covers 15 residues. Trimming cost V 4 bases and J 5 bases; bases outside gene matches: 12. Sequencing was performed with immunoSEQ multiplex PCR; in TCRdb, only in-frame clones are kept and a portion is missing. The repertoire holds some 800,000 clones, with 80% to 95% as singletons. It was CD45RO-negative cells, positively selected for CCR7, that made up naive CD8 cells, with terminally differentiated effector memory CD45RA+ cells excluded. Input material: naive CD8+ T cells sorted from blood. V gene TRBV29-1 combines with J gene TRBJ2-7, with TRBD1 matching 9 bases. The sequence derives from a man aged 30 to 45 in good health. The CDR3 region is CSVAFPGTGIHEQYF. CDR3 sequence (DNA): TGCAGCGTTGCCTTCCCCGGGACAGGGATCCACGAGCAGTACTTC.